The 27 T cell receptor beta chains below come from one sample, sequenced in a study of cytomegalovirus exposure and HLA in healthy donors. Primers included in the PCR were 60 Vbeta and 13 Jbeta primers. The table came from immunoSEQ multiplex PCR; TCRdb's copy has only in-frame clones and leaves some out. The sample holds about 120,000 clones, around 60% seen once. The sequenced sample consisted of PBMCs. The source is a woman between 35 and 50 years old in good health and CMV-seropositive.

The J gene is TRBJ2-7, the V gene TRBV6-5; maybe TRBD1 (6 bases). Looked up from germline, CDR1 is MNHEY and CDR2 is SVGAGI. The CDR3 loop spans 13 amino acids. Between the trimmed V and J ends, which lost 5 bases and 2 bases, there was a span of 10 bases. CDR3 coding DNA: TGTGCCAGCAGTAAAGGGACACCCTACGAGCAGTACTTC. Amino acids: CASSKGTPYEQYF.

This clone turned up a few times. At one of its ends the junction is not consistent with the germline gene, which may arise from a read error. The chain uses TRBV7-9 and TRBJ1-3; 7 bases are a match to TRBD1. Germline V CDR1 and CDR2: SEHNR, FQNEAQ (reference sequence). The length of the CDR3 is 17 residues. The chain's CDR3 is CSSSISLQGQSGNTIYF. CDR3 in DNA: TGTTCCAGCAGCATTAGTCTACAGGGGCAGTCTGGAAACACCATATATTTT.

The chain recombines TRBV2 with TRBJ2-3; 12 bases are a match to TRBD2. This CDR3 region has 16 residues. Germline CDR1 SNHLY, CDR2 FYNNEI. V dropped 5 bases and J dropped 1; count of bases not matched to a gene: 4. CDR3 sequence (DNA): TGTGCCAGCAGTCCACGGACTAGCGGGGGCACAGATACGCAGTATTTT. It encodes CASSPRTSGGTDTQYF.

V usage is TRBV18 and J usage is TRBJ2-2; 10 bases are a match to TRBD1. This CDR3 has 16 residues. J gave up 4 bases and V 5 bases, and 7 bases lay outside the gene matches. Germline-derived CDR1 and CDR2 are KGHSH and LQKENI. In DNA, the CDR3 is TGTGCCAGCTCAGCCCGACAGGGGGCGGGCACCGGGGAGCTGTTTTTT. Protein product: CASSARQGAGTGELFF. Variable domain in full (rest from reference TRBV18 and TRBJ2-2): NAGVMQNPRHLVRRRGQEARLRCSPMKGHSHVYWYRQLPEEGLKFMVYLQKENIIDESGMPKERFSAEFPKEGPSILRIQQVVRGDSAAYFCASSARQGAGTGELFFGEGSRLTVL.

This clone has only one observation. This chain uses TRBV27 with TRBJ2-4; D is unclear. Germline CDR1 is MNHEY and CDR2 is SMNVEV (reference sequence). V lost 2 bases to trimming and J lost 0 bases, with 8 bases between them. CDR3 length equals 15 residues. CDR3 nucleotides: TGTGCCAGCAGTTTAGGCCCGATAGCCAAAAACATTCAGTACTTC. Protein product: CASSLGPIAKNIQYF.

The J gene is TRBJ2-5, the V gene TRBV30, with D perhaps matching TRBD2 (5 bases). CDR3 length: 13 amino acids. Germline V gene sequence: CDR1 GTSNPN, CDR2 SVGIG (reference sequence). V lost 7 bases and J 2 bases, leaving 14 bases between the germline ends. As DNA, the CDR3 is TGTGCCTCGATTTTGGAGGCACAAGAGACCCAGTACTTC. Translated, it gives CASILEAQETQYF.

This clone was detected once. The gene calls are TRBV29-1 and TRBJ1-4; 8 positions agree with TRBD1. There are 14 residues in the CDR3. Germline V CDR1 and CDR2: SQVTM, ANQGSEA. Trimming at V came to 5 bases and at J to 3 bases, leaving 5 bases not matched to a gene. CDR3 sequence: CSVRDRGPNEKLFF. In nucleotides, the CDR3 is TGCAGCGTTCGTGACAGGGGACCTAATGAAAAACTGTTTTTT.

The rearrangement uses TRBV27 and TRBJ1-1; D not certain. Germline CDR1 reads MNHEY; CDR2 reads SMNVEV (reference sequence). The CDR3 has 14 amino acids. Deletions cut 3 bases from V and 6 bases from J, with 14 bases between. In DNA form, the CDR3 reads TGTGCCAGCAGTTTTTTCCATGGGCAGGCTGAAGCTTTCTTT. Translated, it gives CASSFFHGQAEAFF.

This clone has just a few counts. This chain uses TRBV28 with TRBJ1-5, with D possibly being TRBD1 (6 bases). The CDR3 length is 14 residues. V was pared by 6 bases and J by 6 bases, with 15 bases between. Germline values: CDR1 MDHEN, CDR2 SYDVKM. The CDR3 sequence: CASSPGGGGQPQHF. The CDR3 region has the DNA TGTGCCAGCAGCCCGGGGGGCGGGGGTCAGCCCCAGCATTTT.

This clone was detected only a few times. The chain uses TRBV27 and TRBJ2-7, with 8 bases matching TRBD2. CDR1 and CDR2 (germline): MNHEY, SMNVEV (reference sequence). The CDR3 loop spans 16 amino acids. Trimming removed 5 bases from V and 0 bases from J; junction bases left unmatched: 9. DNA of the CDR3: TGTGCCAGCAGTGATGTGGTACTAGCGGCCTCCTACGAGCAGTACTTC. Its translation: CASSDVVLAASYEQYF.

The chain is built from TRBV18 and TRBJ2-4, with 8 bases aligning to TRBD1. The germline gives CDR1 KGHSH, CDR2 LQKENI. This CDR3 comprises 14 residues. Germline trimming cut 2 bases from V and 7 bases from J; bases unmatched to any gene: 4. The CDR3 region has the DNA TGTGCCAGCTCACCAGACAGGGGAACGAACATTCAGTACTTC. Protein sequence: CASSPDRGTNIQYF. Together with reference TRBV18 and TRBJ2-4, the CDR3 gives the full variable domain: NAGVMQNPRHLVRRRGQEARLRCSPMKGHSHVYWYRQLPEEGLKFMVYLQKENIIDESGMPKERFSAEFPKEGPSILRIQQVVRGDSAAYFCASSPDRGTNIQYFGAGTRLSVL.

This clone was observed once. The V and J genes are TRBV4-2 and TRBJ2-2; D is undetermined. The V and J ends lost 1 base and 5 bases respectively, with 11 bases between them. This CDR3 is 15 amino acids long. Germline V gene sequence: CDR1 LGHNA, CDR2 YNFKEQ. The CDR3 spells CASSQVNAGTGELFF. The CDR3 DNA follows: TGTGCCAGCAGCCAAGTCAATGCCGGGACCGGGGAGCTGTTTTTT.

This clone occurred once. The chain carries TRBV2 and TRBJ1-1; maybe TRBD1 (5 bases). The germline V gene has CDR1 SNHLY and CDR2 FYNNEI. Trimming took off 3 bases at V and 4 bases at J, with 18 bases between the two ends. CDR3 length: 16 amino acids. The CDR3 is CASSDQGRLESTEAFF. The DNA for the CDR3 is TGTGCCAGCAGTGATCAGGGCAGGCTGGAGAGCACTGAAGCTTTCTTT.

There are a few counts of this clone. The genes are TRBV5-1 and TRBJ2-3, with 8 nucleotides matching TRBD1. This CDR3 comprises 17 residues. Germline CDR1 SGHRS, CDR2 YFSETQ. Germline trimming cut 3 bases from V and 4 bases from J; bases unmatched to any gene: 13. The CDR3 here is CASSSGTGLMGADTQYF. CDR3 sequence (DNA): TGCGCCAGCAGCTCTGGGACAGGACTCATGGGGGCAGATACGCAGTATTTT.

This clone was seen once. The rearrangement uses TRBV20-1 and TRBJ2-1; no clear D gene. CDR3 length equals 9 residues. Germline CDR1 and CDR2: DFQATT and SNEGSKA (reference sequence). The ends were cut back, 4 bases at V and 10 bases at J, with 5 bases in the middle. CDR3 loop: CSANWEQFF. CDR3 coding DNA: TGCAGTGCTAACTGGGAGCAGTTCTTC.

CDR3 residues: CASSQGGQGLAKNIQYF. The CDR3 DNA follows: TGCGCCAGCAGCCAGGGGGGACAGGGTTTGGCCAAAAACATTCAGTACTTC. The chain recombines TRBV4-1 with TRBJ2-4; TRBD1 matches at 9 bases. CDR3 length: 17 residues. The germline V gene has CDR1 MGHRA and CDR2 YSYEKL. After removal of 3 bases from V and 1 base from J, the junction contained 7 bases not matched to a gene.

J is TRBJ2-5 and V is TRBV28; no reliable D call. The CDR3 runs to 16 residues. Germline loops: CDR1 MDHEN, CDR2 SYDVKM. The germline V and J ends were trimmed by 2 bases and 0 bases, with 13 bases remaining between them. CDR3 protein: CASSLRRQLNQETQYF. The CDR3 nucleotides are TGTGCCAGCAGTTTACGGCGGCAGCTGAACCAAGAGACCCAGTACTTC.

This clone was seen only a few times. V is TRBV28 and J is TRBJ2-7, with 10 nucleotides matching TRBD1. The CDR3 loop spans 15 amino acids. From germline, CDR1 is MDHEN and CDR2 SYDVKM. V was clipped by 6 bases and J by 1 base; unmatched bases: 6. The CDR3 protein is CASRLGTGASYEQYF. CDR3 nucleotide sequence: TGTGCCAGCAGGCTAGGGACAGGGGCTTCCTACGAGCAGTACTTC.

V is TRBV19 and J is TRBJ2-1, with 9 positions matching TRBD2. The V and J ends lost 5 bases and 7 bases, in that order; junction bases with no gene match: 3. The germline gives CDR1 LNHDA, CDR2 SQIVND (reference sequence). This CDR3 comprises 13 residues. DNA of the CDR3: TGTGCCAGTAGTTATGCGGGAGGGAATGAGCAGTTCTTC. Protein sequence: CASSYAGGNEQFF.

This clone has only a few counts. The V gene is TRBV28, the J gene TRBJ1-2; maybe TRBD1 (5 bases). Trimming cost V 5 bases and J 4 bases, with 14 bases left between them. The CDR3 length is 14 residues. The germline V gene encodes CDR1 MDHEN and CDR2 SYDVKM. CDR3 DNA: TGTGCCAGCAGTACCCCCGACAGTCCCTATGGCTACACCTTC. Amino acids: CASSTPDSPYGYTF.

The CDR3 nucleotides read TGTGCCTGGAGGGGTTATAGCGGGTACAATGAGCAGTTCTTC. This translates into CAWRGYSGYNEQFF. This chain joins TRBV30 and TRBJ2-1, with 7 bases lining up with TRBD2. V was pared by 3 bases and J by 4 bases, with 6 bases of the junction left unmatched. The CDR3 sequence is 14 residues long. Germline V gene lookup returns CDR1 GTSNPN and CDR2 SVGIG (reference sequence). Drawing the rest from reference TRBV30 and TRBJ2-1, the complete variable domain is SQTIHQWPATLVQPVGSPLSLECTVEGTSNPNLYWYRQAAGRGLQLLFYSVGIGQISSEVPQNLSASRPQDRQFILSSKKLLLSDSGFYLCAWRGYSGYNEQFFGPGTRLTVL.

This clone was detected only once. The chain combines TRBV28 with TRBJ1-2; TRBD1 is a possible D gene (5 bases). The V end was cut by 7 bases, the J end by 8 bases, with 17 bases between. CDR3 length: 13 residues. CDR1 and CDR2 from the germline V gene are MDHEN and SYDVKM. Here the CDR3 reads CASIAVQAFGYTF. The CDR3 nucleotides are TGTGCCAGCATTGCAGTACAGGCCTTCGGCTACACCTTC.

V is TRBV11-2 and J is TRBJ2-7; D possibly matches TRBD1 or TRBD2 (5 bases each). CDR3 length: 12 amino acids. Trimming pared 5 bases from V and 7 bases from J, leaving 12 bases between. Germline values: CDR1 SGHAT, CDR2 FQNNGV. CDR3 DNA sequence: TGTGCCAGCAGCATAGGGACGGGAGAGCAGTACTTC. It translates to CASSIGTGEQYF.

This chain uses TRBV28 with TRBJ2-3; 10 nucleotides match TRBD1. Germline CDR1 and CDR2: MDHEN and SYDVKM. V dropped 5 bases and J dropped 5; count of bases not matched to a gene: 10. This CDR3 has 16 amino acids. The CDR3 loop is CASSRPGQGLKDTQYF. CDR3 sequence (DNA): TGTGCCAGCAGTCGACCGGGACAGGGGCTTAAAGATACGCAGTATTTT.

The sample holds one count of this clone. The CDR3 nucleotides are TGTGCCAGCAGCTTGGGGGCAGGGGGAAGTCAGCCCCAGCATTTT. It is translated as CASSLGAGGSQPQHF. The chain couples TRBV5-8 to TRBJ1-5; 7 positions agree with TRBD1. V shed 0 bases, J shed 6 bases, and the junction held 6 bases outside the gene matches. The CDR3 extends over 15 amino acids. The germline V gene encodes CDR1 SGHTS and CDR2 YDEGEE.

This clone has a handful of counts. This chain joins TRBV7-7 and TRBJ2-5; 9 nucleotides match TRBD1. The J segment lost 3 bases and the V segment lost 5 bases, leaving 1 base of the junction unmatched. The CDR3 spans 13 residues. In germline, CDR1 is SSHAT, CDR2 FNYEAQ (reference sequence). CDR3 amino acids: CASSGQGKETQYF. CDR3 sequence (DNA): TGTGCCAGCAGCGGACAGGGGAAAGAGACCCAGTACTTC.

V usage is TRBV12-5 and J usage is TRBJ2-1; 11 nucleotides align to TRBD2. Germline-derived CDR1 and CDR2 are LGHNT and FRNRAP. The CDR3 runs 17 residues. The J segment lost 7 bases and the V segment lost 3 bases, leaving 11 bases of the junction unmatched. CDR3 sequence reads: CASGFSPLAGGLNEQFF. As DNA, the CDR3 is TGTGCTAGTGGTTTCTCCCCTCTAGCGGGAGGTCTAAATGAGCAGTTCTTC.